One sample yielded the 7 T cell receptor beta chains listed below, sequenced in a study of OX40 agonist ivuxolimab in advanced cancers. Sequencing was performed with immunoSEQ multiplex PCR; in TCRdb, only in-frame clones are kept and a portion is missing. The table lists 50,000 or so clones, approximately 88% of them singletons. The sample here was CD4+ or CD8+ T cells sorted from blood, taken in a trial of the OX40 agonist ivuxolimab. The receptors stem from an adult with an advanced solid tumor such as melanoma, head and neck, liver or kidney cancer.

This CDR3 reads CASSQDAVYEQYF. The CDR3 DNA is TGTGCCAGCAGCCAAGATGCAGTCTACGAGCAGTACTTC. This rearrangement joins TRBV4-2 to TRBJ2-7; D unclear. V was shortened by 0 bases and J by 3 bases, with 6 bases between the two germline ends. The CDR3 is made up of 13 amino acids. Germline CDR1 LGHNA, CDR2 YNFKEQ.

This clone was seen only once. This rearrangement joins TRBV5-1 to TRBJ1-2; the match to TRBD1 covers 8 bases. Germline CDR1 is SGHRS and CDR2 is YFSETQ. V lost 4 bases to trimming and J lost 4 bases; unmatched junction nucleotides: 12. The CDR3 has 16 residues. The CDR3 region is CASSIQPGGAVYGYTF. CDR3 DNA: TGCGCCAGCAGCATTCAACCAGGGGGCGCAGTCTATGGCTACACCTTC. The whole variable domain, remainder taken from reference TRBV5-1 and TRBJ1-2, is KAGVTQTPRYLIKTRGQQVTLSCSPISGHRSVSWYQQTPGQGLQFLFEYFSETQRNKGNFPGRFSGRQFSNSRSEMNVSTLELGDSALYLCASSIQPGGAVYGYTFGSGTRLTVV.

The table lists this clone with a count of one. The gene calls are TRBV5-1 and TRBJ2-3; 10 bases fit TRBD2. This CDR3 comprises 16 residues. The ends lost 4 bases at V and 4 bases at J; junction bases unmatched: 9. CDR1 and CDR2 from the germline V gene are SGHRS and YFSETQ. In nucleotides, the CDR3 is TGCGCCAGCAGCCATGGGGGACTAGCGACAGCAGATACGCAGTATTTT. Translated: CASSHGGLATADTQYF.

The rearrangement uses TRBV18 and TRBJ1-2; 9 nucleotides match TRBD1. Germline V lookup: CDR1 KGHSH, CDR2 LQKENI. J gave up 0 bases and V 6 bases, and 8 bases lay outside the gene matches. The CDR3 covers 16 residues. CDR3 loop: CASSSGTGIANYGYTF. CDR3 bases: TGTGCCAGCTCGTCCGGGACAGGGATCGCTAACTATGGCTACACCTTC.

V and J are TRBV6-6 and TRBJ1-5, with 7 bases identical to TRBD1. Trimming removed 3 bases from V and 1 base from J; junction bases left unmatched: 3. Germline loops: CDR1 MNHNY, CDR2 SVGAGI (reference sequence). The CDR3 consists of 15 residues. CDR3 coding DNA: TGTGCCAGCAGTTATCCGGGACAGAGCAATCAGCCCCAGCATTTT. Translation gives CASSYPGQSNQPQHF.

CDR3 sequence reads: CASSLVPGTGSYEQYF. CDR3 DNA sequence: TGCGCCAGCAGCTTGGTCCCCGGGACAGGGTCCTACGAGCAGTACTTC. This rearrangement joins TRBV5-1 to TRBJ2-7; TRBD1 matches 9 bases. This CDR3 has 16 amino acids. Trimming took 0 bases from V and 1 from J; bases not matched to a gene: 5. Germline V gene sequence: CDR1 SGHRS, CDR2 YFSETQ. The complete variable domain, with remaining parts taken from reference TRBV5-1 and TRBJ2-7, reads KAGVTQTPRYLIKTRGQQVTLSCSPISGHRSVSWYQQTPGQGLQFLFEYFSETQRNKGNFPGRFSGRQFSNSRSEMNVSTLELGDSALYLCASSLVPGTGSYEQYFGPGTRLTVT.

This clone has just one count. The chain employs TRBV7-9 and TRBJ2-1; D is uncertain. V was clipped by 1 base and J by 3 bases, with 4 bases between them. Per germline, CDR1 SEHNR and CDR2 FQNEAQ (reference sequence). The CDR3 spans 13 residues. The CDR3 is CASSLDRYNEQFF. The DNA for the CDR3 is TGTGCCAGCAGCTTAGACCGCTACAATGAGCAGTTCTTC.